This T cell receptor (beta chain) was found in a study of Ad26.COV2.S vaccination and SARS-CoV-2 variants. Study-level findings and limits: After vaccination, substantial breadth of spike-specific CD8+ and CD4+ responses was reported. Analyses that measured TCR breadth and depth may have underestimated total T cell responses.

Some clones are missing from TCRdb's copy, which holds only in-frame ones; the method was immunoSEQ multiplex PCR. The repertoire has 43,000 or so clones, about 80% of them found once; the top ten carry less than 60%. Looked up from germline, CDR1 is SGHRS and CDR2 is YFSETQ. V was shortened by 4 bases and J by 5 bases, with 16 bases between the two germline ends. The CDR3 extends over 14 amino acids. This clone was picked up a small number of times. Antigen specificity is unknown. This material consisted of peripheral blood, taken after recovery from COVID-19. This rearrangement joins TRBV5-1 to TRBJ2-7; unclear D gene. The TCR originated in a human donor who had recovered from COVID-19. The CDR3 protein is CASSPRTAEDEQYF. The CDR3 DNA reads as TGCGCCAGCAGCCCGCGGACGGCAGAGGACGAGCAGTACTTC.